The 19 T cell receptor beta chains below come from one sample, sequenced in a study of T cell responses to AZD1222 COVID-19 vaccine. The data were produced by immunoSEQ multiplex PCR, yet TCRdb's version contains in-frame clones alone and is incomplete. The repertoire holds 100,000 to 150,000 clones, with 92% as singletons. The specimen comprised peripheral blood, sampled on day 0 of AZD1222 vaccination. Receptors were obtained from an adult in good health.

This chain connects TRBV6-1 to TRBJ1-2; D possibly corresponds to TRBD1 (5 bases). The germline CDR1 and CDR2 sequences are MNHNS and SASEGT. This CDR3 is built from 14 residues. The ends were cut back, 0 bases at V and 4 bases at J, with 9 bases in the middle. The CDR3 sequence: CASSEAQGSYGYTF. The CDR3 coding sequence is TGTGCCAGCAGTGAAGCGCAGGGTAGCTATGGCTACACCTTC.

The V gene is TRBV5-1, the J gene TRBJ2-4, with TRBD1 identical over 8 bases. The CDR3 is 15 amino acids. Germline-derived CDR1 and CDR2 are SGHRS and YFSETQ. V lost 3 bases and J lost 4; bases outside the gene matches: 6. CDR3 DNA sequence: TGCGCCAGCAGCTCGAGATGGGACAGGAAAAACATTCAGTACTTC. Its protein product is CASSSRWDRKNIQYF.

This chain joins TRBV2 and TRBJ1-6; D remains unclear. This CDR3 is 13 amino acids long. Germline CDR1 SNHLY, CDR2 FYNNEI. Deletions cut 1 base from V and 8 bases from J, with 6 bases between. This CDR3 reads CASSEDRHSPLHF. In nucleotides, the CDR3 is TGTGCCAGCAGTGAAGATAGACATTCACCCCTCCACTTT.

The J gene is TRBJ1-1, the V gene TRBV19; D is undetermined. CDR1 is LNHDA, CDR2 SQIVND, per germline (reference sequence). The ends were cut back, 1 base at V and 11 bases at J, with 11 bases in the middle. The CDR3 is made up of 12 amino acids. The CDR3 is CASSIAGSKAFF. CDR3 nucleotides: TGTGCCAGTAGTATAGCGGGGAGTAAGGCTTTCTTT.

This chain uses TRBV5-1 with TRBJ2-5; D possibly uses TRBD1 or TRBD2 (6 bases each). This CDR3 has 13 amino acids. V shed 0 bases and J shed 5 bases, with 8 bases lying between them. Germline CDR1 and CDR2: SGHRS and YFSETQ. The CDR3 bases are TGCGCCAGCAGCTTGGACGGGGGCGAGACCCAGTACTTC. This gives the protein CASSLDGGETQYF.

This rearrangement joins TRBV19 to TRBJ2-3; 11 nucleotides align to TRBD2. J gave up 11 bases and V 1 base, and 11 bases lay outside the gene matches. The CDR3 runs 16 residues. Germline V gene sequence: CDR1 LNHDA, CDR2 SQIVND (reference sequence). CDR3 residues: CASSIVGTSGQMGQYF. As DNA, the CDR3 is TGTGCCAGTAGTATAGTCGGGACTAGCGGCCAGATGGGGCAGTATTTT.

This clone has only one observation. This chain links TRBV18 with TRBJ1-3; D not resolved. V was pared by 3 bases and J by 0 bases, with 18 bases between. The germline gives CDR1 KGHSH, CDR2 LQKENI. The CDR3 extends over 18 amino acids. The DNA of the CDR3 is TGTGCCAGCTCACCCCGCACGCTTGGGGAGAGCTCTGGAAACACCATATATTTT. Protein sequence: CASSPRTLGESSGNTIYF. Filled out from reference TRBV18 and TRBJ1-3, the complete variable domain reads NAGVMQNPRHLVRRRGQEARLRCSPMKGHSHVYWYRQLPEEGLKFMVYLQKENIIDESGMPKERFSAEFPKEGPSILRIQQVVRGDSAAYFCASSPRTLGESSGNTIYFGEGSWLTVV.

This sequence joins TRBV11-2 and TRBJ2-2; 7 nucleotides agree with TRBD2. Unmatched junction bases numbered 5, after V lost 1 base and J lost 3 bases. The CDR3 consists of 16 residues. Looked up from germline, CDR1 is SGHAT and CDR2 is FQNNGV. The CDR3 bases are TGTGCCAGCAGCTTAGTGCCTAGCGGTTACACCGGGGAGCTGTTTTTT. This translates into CASSLVPSGYTGELFF. Looking up the rest from reference TRBV11-2 and TRBJ2-2 gives the full variable domain: EAGVAQSPRYKIIEKRQSVAFWCNPISGHATLYWYQQILGQGPKLLIQFQNNGVVDDSQLPKDRFSAERLKGVDSTLKIQPAKLEDSAVYLCASSLVPSGYTGELFFGEGSRLTVL.

The V gene is TRBV6-5, the J gene TRBJ1-6; 8 positions agree with TRBD1. V shed 2 bases and J 8 bases; nucleotides not matched to a gene: 5. The CDR3 spans 15 residues. Per the germline V gene, CDR1 is MNHEY and CDR2 is SVGAGI. This chain's CDR3 is CASSYRTGGDSPLHF. In DNA, the CDR3 is TGTGCCAGCAGTTACCGTACAGGGGGTGATTCACCCCTCCACTTT.

The rearrangement uses TRBV10-3 and TRBJ2-2; either TRBD1 or TRBD2 may fit D (5 bases each). The CDR3 is 14 residues long. Between the trimmed V and J ends, which lost 3 bases and 5 bases, there was a span of 10 bases. The germline V gene encodes CDR1 ENHRY and CDR2 SYGVKD. Written as DNA, the CDR3 is TGTGCCATCAGTGAAAGGGGAGTTACCGGGGAGCTGTTTTTT. Its protein is CAISERGVTGELFF.

This clone was observed once. The chain employs TRBV29-1 and TRBJ2-1; TRBD2 agrees at 10 bases. The germline CDR1 and CDR2 sequences are SQVTM and ANQGSEA. CDR3 length: 13 amino acids. V shed 8 bases, J shed 7 bases, and the junction held 8 bases outside the gene matches. CDR3 bases: TGCAGCACCCGACTAGCGGGCCTAAATGAGCAGTTCTTC. Residues: CSTRLAGLNEQFF.

The genes are TRBV7-2 and TRBJ2-7; D remains unclear. Deletions cut 1 base from V and 1 base from J, with 11 bases between. Per the germline V gene, CDR1 is SGHTA and CDR2 is FQGNSA. The CDR3 is 15 residues long. This CDR3 is CASSLVGESSYEQYF. The DNA of the CDR3 is TGTGCCAGCAGCTTAGTTGGGGAATCATCCTACGAGCAGTACTTC.

The gene calls are TRBV3-1 (or the pseudogene TRBV3-2) and TRBJ1-1; perhaps TRBD1 as D (6 bases). The ends were cut back, 0 bases at V and 7 bases at J, with 15 bases in the middle. Germline V gene data show CDR1 as LGHDT and CDR2 as YNNKEL (reference sequence). The CDR3 sequence is 15 residues long. CDR3 residues: CASSQDWQGPGEAFF. The CDR3 DNA sequence: TGTGCCAGCAGCCAAGATTGGCAGGGGCCTGGTGAAGCTTTCTTT.

This clone was detected a few times. The chain links TRBV6-4 to TRBJ2-2, with a weak D call TRBD1 (6 bases). CDR1 MRHNA and CDR2 SNTAGT come from the germline V gene. V was pared by 3 bases and J by 6 bases, with 14 bases between. This CDR3 is built from 15 residues. Written as DNA, the CDR3 is TGTGCCAGCAGTGAGTCAACAGGGACCGCCGGGGAGCTGTTTTTT. Its protein is CASSESTGTAGELFF.

A single count supports this clone. V and J are TRBV5-1 and TRBJ2-5; 9 bases map to TRBD1. V shed 3 bases, J shed 5 bases, and the junction held 2 bases outside the gene matches. Germline-derived CDR1 and CDR2 are SGHRS and YFSETQ. The length of the CDR3 is 13 residues. The CDR3 coding sequence is TGCGCCAGCAGCTACAGGGGGCTGGAGACCCAGTACTTC. Encoded protein: CASSYRGLETQYF.

The genes are TRBV7-2 and TRBJ1-2; TRBD1 aligns across 12 bases. This CDR3 comprises 14 residues. The V and J ends lost 5 bases and 5 bases, in that order; junction bases with no gene match: 3. Per the germline V gene, CDR1 is SGHTA and CDR2 is FQGNSA. The CDR3 sequence is CASSLGQGAYGYTF. The CDR3, as DNA: TGTGCCAGCAGCCTGGGACAGGGGGCTTATGGCTACACCTTC.

V gene TRBV25-1 combines with J gene TRBJ2-5; D is possibly TRBD2 (5 bases). The CDR3 extends over 12 amino acids. V was cut by 4 bases and J by 5 bases, with 8 bases left in between. Germline V lookup: CDR1 MGHDK, CDR2 SYGVNS. The CDR3 loop is CASSASGETQYF. The CDR3 coding sequence is TGTGCCAGCAGTGCTTCGGGGGAGACCCAGTACTTC.

V usage is TRBV14 and J usage is TRBJ2-3; D not resolved. Germline assignment: CDR1 SGHDN and CDR2 FVKESK. The CDR3 covers 12 residues. Trimming cost V 0 bases and J 4 bases, with 2 bases left between them. The CDR3 DNA reads TGTGCCAGCAGCCAAGATTCAGATACGCAGTATTTT. This translates into CASSQDSDTQYF. Full variable domain (remainder filled in from reference TRBV14 and TRBJ2-3): EAGVTQFPSHSVIEKGQTVTLRCDPISGHDNLYWYRRVMGKEIKFLLHFVKESKQDESGMPNNRFLAERTGGTYSTLKVQPAELEDSGVYFCASSQDSDTQYFGPGTRLTVL.

V gene TRBV28 combines with J gene TRBJ1-5; unclear D gene. The V end was cut by 6 bases, the J end by 7 bases, with 10 bases between. Germline V gene data show CDR1 as MDHEN and CDR2 as SYDVKM. This CDR3 spans 12 amino acids. DNA for the CDR3: TGTGCCAGCAGCGTCCCGGAGCAGCCCCAGCATTTT. It yields the protein CASSVPEQPQHF.